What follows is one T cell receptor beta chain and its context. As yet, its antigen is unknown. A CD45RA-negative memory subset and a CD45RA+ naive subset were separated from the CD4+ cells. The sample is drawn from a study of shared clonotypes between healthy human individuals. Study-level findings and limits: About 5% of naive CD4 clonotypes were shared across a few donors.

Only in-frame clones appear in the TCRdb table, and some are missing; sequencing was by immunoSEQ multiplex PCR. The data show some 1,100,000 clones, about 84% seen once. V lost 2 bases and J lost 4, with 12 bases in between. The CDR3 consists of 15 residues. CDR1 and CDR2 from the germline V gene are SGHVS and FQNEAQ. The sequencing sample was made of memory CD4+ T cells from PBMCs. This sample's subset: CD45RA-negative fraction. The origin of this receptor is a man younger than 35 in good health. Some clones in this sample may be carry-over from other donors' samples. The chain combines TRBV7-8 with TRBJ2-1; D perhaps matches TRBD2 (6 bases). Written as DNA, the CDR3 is TGTGCCAGCAGCTTAACCGGGGGTGATTACAATGAGCAGTTCTTC. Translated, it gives CASSLTGGDYNEQFF.